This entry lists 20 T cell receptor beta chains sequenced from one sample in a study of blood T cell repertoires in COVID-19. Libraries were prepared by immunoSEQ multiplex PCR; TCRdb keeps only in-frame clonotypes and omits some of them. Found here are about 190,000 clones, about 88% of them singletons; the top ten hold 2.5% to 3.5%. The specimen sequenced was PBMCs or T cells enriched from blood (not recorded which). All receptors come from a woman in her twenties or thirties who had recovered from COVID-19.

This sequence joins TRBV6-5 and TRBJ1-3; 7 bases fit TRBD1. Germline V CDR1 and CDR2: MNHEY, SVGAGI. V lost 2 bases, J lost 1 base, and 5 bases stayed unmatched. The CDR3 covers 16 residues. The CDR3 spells CASSYPQTGSGNTIYF. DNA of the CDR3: TGTGCCAGCAGTTACCCCCAGACAGGGTCTGGAAACACCATATATTTT.

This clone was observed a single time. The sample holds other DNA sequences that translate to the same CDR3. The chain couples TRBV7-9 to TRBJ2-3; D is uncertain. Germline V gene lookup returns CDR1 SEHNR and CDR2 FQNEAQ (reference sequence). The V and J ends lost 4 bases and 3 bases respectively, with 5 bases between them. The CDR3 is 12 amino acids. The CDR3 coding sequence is TGTGCCAGCAGCTCCGTAACAGATACGCAGTATTTT. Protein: CASSSVTDTQYF.

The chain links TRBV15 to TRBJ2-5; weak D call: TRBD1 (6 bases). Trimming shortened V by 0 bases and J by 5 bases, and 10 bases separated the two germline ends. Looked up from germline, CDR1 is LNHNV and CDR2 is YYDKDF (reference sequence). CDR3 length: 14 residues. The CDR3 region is CATSREGQGETQYF. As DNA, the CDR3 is TGTGCCACCAGCAGAGAGGGTCAGGGGGAGACCCAGTACTTC.

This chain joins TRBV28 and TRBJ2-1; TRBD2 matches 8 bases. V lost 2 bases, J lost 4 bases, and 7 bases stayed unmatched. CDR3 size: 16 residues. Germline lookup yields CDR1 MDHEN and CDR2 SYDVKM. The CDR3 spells CASSLRYTSGYNEQFF. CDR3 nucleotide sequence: TGTGCCAGCAGTTTACGATATACTAGCGGTTACAATGAGCAGTTCTTC.

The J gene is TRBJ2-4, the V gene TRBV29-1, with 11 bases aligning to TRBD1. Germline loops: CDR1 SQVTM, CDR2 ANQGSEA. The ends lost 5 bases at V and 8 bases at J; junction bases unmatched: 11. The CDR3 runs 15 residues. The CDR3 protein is CSVSLPGTGGDIQYF. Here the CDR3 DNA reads TGCAGCGTTTCCCTTCCCGGGACAGGGGGTGACATTCAGTACTTC.

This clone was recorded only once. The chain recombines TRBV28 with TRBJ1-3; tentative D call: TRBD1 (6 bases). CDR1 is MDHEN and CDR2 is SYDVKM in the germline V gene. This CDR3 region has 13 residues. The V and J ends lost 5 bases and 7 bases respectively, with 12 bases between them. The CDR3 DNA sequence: TGTGCCAGCAGTCCGCGCAGGGGTAACACCATATATTTT. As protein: CASSPRRGNTIYF.

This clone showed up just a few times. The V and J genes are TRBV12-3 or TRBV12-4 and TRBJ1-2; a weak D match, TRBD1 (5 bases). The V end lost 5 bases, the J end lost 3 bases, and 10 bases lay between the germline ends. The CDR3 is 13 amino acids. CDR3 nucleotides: TGTGCCAGCAGTATCAGGGTTGACTATGGCTACACCTTC. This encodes CASSIRVDYGYTF.

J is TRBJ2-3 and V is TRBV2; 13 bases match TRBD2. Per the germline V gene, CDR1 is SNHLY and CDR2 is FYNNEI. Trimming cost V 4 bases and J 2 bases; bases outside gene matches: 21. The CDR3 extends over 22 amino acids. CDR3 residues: CASSVGQRTSGSSTHHTDTQYF. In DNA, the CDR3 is TGTGCCAGCAGTGTTGGGCAGAGGACTAGCGGGAGTTCTACCCACCACACAGATACGCAGTATTTT. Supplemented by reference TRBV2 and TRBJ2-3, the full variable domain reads EPEVTQTPSHQVTQMGQEVILRCVPISNHLYFYWYRQILGQKVEFLVSFYNNEISEKSEIFDDQFSVERPDGSNFTLKIRSTKLEDSAMYFCASSVGQRTSGSSTHHTDTQYFGPGTRLTVL.

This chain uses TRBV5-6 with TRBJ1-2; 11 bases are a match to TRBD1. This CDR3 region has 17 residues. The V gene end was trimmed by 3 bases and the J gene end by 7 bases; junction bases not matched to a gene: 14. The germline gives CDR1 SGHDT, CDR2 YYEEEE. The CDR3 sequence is CASSWAGDRGSFGGYTF. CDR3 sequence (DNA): TGTGCCAGCAGCTGGGCTGGGGACAGGGGGTCTTTTGGTGGCTACACCTTC.

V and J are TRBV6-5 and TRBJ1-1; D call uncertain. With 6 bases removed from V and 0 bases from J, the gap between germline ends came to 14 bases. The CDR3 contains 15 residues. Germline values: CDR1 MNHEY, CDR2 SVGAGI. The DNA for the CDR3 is TGTGCCAGCAGCCACCCCGAAGCCATGAACACTGAAGCTTTCTTT. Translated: CASSHPEAMNTEAFF.

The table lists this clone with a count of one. CDR3 coding DNA: TGTGCCAGCAGCCAAGATCGCGGGGCAGGTAATGAGCAGTTCTTC. Translated: CASSQDRGAGNEQFF. V usage is TRBV4-2 and J usage is TRBJ2-1; D is perhaps TRBD2 (6 bases). From germline, CDR1 is LGHNA and CDR2 YNFKEQ. V was shortened by 0 bases and J by 7 bases, with 13 bases between the two germline ends. CDR3 length equals 15 residues.

The chain's CDR3 is CASSTERLAGAYSSTDTQYF. For the CDR3, the DNA is TGTGCCAGCAGCACGGAACGACTAGCGGGAGCCTACAGTAGCACAGATACGCAGTATTTT. This rearrangement joins TRBV7-8 to TRBJ2-3; 12 bases fit TRBD2. Per the germline V gene, CDR1 is SGHVS and CDR2 is FQNEAQ. The CDR3 is made up of 20 amino acids. The ends lost 5 bases at V and 0 bases at J; junction bases unmatched: 15.

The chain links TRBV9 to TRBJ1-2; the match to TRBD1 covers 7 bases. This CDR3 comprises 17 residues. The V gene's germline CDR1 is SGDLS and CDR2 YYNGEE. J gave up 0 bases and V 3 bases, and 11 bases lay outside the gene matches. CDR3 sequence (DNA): TGTGCCAGCAGCGCCGACAGGGTCCTAGGGGCTAACTATGGCTACACCTTC. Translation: CASSADRVLGANYGYTF.

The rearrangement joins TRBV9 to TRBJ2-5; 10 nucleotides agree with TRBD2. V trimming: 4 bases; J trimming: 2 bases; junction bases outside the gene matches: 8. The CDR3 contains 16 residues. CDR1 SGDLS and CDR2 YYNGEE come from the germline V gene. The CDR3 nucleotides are TGTGCCAGCAGCAAAACTAGCGGGATACTACAAGAGACCCAGTACTTC. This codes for CASSKTSGILQETQYF.

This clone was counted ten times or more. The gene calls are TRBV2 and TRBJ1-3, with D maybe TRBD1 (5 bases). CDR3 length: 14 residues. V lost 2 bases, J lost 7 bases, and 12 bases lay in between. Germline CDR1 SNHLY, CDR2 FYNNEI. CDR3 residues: CASSEPRAGNTIYF. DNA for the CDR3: TGTGCCAGCAGTGAACCCAGGGCGGGGAACACCATATATTTT.

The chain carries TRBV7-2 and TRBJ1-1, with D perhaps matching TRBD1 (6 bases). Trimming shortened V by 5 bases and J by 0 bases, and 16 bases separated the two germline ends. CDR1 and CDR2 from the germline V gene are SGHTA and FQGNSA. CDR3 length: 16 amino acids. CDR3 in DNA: TGTGCCAGCAGCCGCACCCTGGACAGAATGAACACTGAAGCTTTCTTT. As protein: CASSRTLDRMNTEAFF.

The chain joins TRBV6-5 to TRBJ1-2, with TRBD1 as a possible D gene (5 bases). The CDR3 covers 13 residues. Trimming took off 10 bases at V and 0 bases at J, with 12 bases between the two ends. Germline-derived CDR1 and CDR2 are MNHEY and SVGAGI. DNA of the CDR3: TGTGCCATCCGCGAAGGGGCTAACTATGGCTACACCTTC. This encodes CAIREGANYGYTF.

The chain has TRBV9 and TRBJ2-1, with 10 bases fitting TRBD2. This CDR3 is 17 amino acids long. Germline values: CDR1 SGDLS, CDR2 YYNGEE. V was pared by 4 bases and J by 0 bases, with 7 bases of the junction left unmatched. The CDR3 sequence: CASSLTAGGSSYNEQFF. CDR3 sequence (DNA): TGTGCCAGCAGCCTCACAGCGGGAGGGAGCTCCTACAATGAGCAGTTCTTC.

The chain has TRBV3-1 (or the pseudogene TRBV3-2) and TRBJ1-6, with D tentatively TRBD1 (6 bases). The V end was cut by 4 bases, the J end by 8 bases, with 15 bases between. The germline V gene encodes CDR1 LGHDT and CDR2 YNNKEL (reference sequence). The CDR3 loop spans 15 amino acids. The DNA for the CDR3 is TGTGCCAGCAGCCCTTACCCACAGGGATATTCACCCCTCCACTTT. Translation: CASSPYPQGYSPLHF.

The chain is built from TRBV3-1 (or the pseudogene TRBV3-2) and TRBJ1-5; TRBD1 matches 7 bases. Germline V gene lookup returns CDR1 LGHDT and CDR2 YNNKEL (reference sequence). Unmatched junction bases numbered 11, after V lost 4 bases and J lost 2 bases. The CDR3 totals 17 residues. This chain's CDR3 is CASSPDRARGGNQPQHF. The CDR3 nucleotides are TGTGCCAGCAGCCCAGACAGGGCCCGAGGTGGCAATCAGCCCCAGCATTTT.